The clone carrying this T cell receptor beta chain was seen ten or more times. Its antigen is as yet unknown. The time point is: persistent/refractory GD, antithyroid drugs over 5 years with positive TRAb. Extracted RNA from PBMCs served as the source of the TCR library. All patients originated from an endocrinology department located in Xi'an, China. Arm-PCR of CDR3 regions with iRepertoire HTBI primers generated TCR beta libraries. TCRdb independently ran MiXCR on the multiplex PCR reads; one entry per CDR3 protein. Of under 500,000 distinct CDR3 sequences in the sample, roughly 20% are singletons; the top ten hold roughly 8%. With V trimmed by 7 bases and J by 4 bases, 6 bases remained unmatched. Germline loops: CDR1 SNHLY, CDR2 FYNNEI. The CDR3 consists of 13 residues. The data belong to a study of regulatory T cells in long-lasting Graves disease. Study context: Those with persistent Graves' disease had received antithyroid drugs for over 5 years with positive TSH receptor antibodies.

Study findings and constraints: Persistent disease favored TRBV28, TRBJ1-2 and TRBJ2-5.

The rearrangement uses TRBV2 and TRBJ2-5; 7 bases agree with TRBD1. This specimen consisted of peripheral blood mononuclear cells (PBMCs), obtained when the disease was refractory, from a patient treated with antithyroid drugs. The origin of this receptor is a female donor with Graves disease. The CDR3 loop reads CASKPPGGETQYF. The CDR3 region has the DNA TGTGCCAGCAAACCCCCAGGGGGAGAGACCCAGTACTTC.